In this sample, the clone carrying this T cell receptor (beta chain) turned up a few times. No antigen is known for it. Researchers reported sorting CD4+ naive, central memory, regulatory and stem cell-like memory cells via CD45RO/CCR7/CD25/CD127/CD95/CD27. The entry originates in a study of beta chain features in type 1 diabetes. Study outcomes and limitations: Among patients with Type 1 diabetes, TCRB CDR3s were moderately but significantly shorter in every one of the four CD4+ subsets. When VDJ junctions were examined, type 1 diabetes patients showed fewer insertions and more deletions. In the patient group, naive, central memory and Treg TCRB repertoires seemed more alike than in the healthy donor group.

This CDR3 has 13 amino acids. CDR1 is SGDLS and CDR2 is YYNGEE in the germline V gene. Unmatched junction bases numbered 9, after V lost 4 bases and J lost 12 bases. The whole isolated RNA underwent reverse transcription, so sequencing captured expressed TCRB transcripts. The repertoire was sequenced with immunoSEQ multiplex PCR; TCRdb's copy has only in-frame clones and lacks some. In the table there are fewer than 150,000 clones, around 7% of which are singletons. The sequence derives from a woman in her twenties or thirties in good health. The sequencing sample was made of central memory CD4+ T cells from blood. V usage is TRBV9 and J usage is TRBJ2-1; 8 bases line up with TRBD2. CDR3 sequence reads: CASSPQAGAGQFF. In nucleotides, the CDR3 is TGTGCCAGCAGCCCTCAAGCGGGAGCTGGGCAGTTCTTC.